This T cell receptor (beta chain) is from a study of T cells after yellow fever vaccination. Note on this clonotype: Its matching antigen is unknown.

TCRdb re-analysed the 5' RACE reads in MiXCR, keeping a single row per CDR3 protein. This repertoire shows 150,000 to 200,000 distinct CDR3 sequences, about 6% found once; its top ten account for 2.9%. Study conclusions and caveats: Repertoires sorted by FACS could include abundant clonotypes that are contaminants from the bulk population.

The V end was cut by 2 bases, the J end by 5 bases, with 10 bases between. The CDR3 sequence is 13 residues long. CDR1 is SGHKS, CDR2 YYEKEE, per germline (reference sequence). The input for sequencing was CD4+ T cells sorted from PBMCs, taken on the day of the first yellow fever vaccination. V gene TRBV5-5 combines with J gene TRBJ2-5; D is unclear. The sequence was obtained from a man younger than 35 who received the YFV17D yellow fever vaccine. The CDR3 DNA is TGTGCCAGCAGCTTCGTTAGTGGGGAGACCCAGTACTTC. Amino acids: CASSFVSGETQYF.